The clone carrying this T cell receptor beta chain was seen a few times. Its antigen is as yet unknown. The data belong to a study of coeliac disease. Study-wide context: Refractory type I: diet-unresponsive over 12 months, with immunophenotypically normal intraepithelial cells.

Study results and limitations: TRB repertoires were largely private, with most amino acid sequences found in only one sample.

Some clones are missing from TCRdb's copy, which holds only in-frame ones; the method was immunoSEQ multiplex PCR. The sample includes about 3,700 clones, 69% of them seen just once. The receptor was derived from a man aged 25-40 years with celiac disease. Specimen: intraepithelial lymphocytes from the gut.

The CDR3 bases are TGTGCCAGTCAGAGGGGGCAGGTGGGAGCTTTCTTT. Amino acids: CASQRGQVGAFF. The chain joins TRBV6-1 to TRBJ1-1; 7 bases match TRBD1. The V segment lost 9 bases and the J segment 10 bases; nucleotides outside the gene matches: 11. There are 12 residues in the CDR3. In germline, CDR1 is MNHNS, CDR2 SASEGT.